What follows is one TCR beta chain and its context. The V gene's germline CDR1 is LNHDA and CDR2 SQIVND (reference sequence). Trimming cost V 1 base and J 7 bases, with 13 bases left between them. The CDR3 extends over 14 amino acids. This sample is part of a study of radiation and T cells in renal cell carcinoma. The protocol was immunoSEQ multiplex PCR, while the TCRdb copy is restricted to in-frame clones and leaves out a portion. The table lists about 160,000 clones, around 89% of them singletons. Time point of the sample: baseline pretreatment blood. Treatment given: 15 Gy SBRT to primary tumor, nephrectomy 4 weeks later.

The source was blood, collected from a patient whose treatment included radiotherapy and nephrectomy. The sequence was obtained from an older woman with renal cell carcinoma. This chain joins TRBV19 and TRBJ2-5; TRBD2 is a possible D gene (5 bases). Here the CDR3 reads CASSIGDGGRTQYF. For the CDR3, the DNA is TGTGCCAGTAGTATAGGGGATGGCGGGCGGACCCAGTACTTC. The variable domain in full, completed from reference TRBV19 and TRBJ2-5, reads DGGITQSPKYLFRKEGQNVTLSCEQNLNHDAMYWYRQDPGQGLRLIYYSQIVNDFQKGDIAEGYSVSREKKESFPLTVTSAQKNPTAFYLCASSIGDGGRTQYFGPGTRLLVL.